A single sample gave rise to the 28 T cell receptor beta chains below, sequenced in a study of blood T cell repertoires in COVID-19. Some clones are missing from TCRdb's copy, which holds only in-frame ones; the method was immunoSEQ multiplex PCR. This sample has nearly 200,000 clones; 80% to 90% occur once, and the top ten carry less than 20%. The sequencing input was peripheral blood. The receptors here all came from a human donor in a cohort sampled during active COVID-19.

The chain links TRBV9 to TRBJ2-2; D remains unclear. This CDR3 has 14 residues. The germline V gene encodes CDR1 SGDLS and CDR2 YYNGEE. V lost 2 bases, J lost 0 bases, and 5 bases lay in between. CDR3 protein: CASSVSANTGELFF. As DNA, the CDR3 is TGTGCCAGCAGCGTTTCAGCGAACACCGGGGAGCTGTTTTTT.

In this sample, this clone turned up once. The CDR3 protein is CASSSDRGYEQYV. For the CDR3, the DNA is TGTGCCAGCAGCAGTGACAGGGGGTACGAGCAGTACGTC. The chain couples TRBV7-8 to TRBJ2-7; 9 positions match TRBD1. V trimming: 5 bases; J trimming: 4 bases; junction bases outside the gene matches: 3. Per the germline V gene, CDR1 is SGHVS and CDR2 is FQNEAQ. The CDR3 length is 13 residues.

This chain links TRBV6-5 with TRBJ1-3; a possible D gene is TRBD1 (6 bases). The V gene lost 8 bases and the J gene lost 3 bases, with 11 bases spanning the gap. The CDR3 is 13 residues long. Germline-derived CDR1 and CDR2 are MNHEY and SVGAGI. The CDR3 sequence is CASGQSFGNTIYF. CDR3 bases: TGTGCCAGCGGACAGTCCTTTGGAAACACCATATATTTT.

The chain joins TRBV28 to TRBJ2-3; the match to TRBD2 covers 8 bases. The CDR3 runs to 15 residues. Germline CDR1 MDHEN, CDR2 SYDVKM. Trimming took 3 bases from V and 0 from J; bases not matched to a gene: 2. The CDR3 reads CASSLLAGSTDTQYF. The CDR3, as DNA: TGTGCCAGCAGTTTGTTAGCGGGAAGCACAGATACGCAGTATTTT.

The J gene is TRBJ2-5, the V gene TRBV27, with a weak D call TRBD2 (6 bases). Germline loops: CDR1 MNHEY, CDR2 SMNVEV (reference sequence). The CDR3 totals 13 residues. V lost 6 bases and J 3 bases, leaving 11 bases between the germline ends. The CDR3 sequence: CASSGRLEETQYF. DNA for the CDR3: TGTGCCAGCAGCGGGAGATTGGAAGAGACCCAGTACTTC.

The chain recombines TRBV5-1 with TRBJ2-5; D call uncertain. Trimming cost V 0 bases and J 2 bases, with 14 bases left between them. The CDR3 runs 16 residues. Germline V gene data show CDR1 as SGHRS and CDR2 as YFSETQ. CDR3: CASSLGFGRIQETQYF. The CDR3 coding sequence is TGCGCCAGCAGCTTGGGATTTGGGCGTATTCAAGAGACCCAGTACTTC.

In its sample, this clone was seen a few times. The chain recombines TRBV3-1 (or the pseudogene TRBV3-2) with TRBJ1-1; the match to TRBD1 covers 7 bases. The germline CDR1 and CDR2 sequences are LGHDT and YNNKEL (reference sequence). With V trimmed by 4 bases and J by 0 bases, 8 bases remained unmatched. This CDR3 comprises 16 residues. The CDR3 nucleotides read TGTGCCAGCAGCCGAGGACAGGTAGGGGTGAACACTGAAGCTTTCTTT. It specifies CASSRGQVGVNTEAFF.

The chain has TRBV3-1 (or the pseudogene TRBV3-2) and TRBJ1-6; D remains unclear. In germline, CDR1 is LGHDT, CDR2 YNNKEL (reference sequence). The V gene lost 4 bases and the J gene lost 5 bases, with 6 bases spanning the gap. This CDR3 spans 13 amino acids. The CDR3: CASSRANNSPLHF. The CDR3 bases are TGTGCCAGCAGCCGGGCCAATAATTCACCCCTCCACTTT.

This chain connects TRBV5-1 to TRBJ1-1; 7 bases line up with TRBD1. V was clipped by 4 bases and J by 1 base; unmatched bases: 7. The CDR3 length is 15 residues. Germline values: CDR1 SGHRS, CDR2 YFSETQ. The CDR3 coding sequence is TGCGCCAGCAGCGGGACGACAGGGCAGAACACTGAAGCTTTCTTT. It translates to CASSGTTGQNTEAFF.

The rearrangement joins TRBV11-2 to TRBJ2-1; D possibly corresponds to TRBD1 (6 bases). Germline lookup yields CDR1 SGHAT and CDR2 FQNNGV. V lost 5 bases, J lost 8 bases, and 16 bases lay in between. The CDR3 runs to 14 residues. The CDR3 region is CASSDTHRVDEQFF. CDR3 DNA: TGTGCCAGCAGCGATACCCACAGGGTCGATGAGCAGTTCTTC.

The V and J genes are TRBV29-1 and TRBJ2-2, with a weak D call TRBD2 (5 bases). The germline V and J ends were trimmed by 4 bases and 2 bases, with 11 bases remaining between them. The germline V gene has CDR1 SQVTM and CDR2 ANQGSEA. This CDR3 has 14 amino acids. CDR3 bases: TGCAGCGTTGCCCCGACTACAAACACCGGGGAGCTGTTTTTT. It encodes CSVAPTTNTGELFF.

CDR3 region: CASSQGRPGGPEAFF. DNA of the CDR3: TGTGCCAGCAGCCAAGGACGTCCGGGGGGTCCTGAAGCTTTCTTT. The J gene is TRBJ1-1, the V gene TRBV7-9; maybe TRBD1 (5 bases). The germline V gene encodes CDR1 SEHNR and CDR2 FQNEAQ (reference sequence). The CDR3 runs to 15 residues. The germline V and J ends were trimmed by 5 bases and 6 bases, with 19 bases remaining between them.

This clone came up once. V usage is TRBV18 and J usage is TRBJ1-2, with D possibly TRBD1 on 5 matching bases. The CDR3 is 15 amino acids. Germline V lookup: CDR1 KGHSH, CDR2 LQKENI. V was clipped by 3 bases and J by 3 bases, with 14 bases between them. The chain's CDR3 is CASSPGRGFDYGYTF. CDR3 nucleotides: TGTGCCAGCTCACCGGGAAGGGGATTTGACTATGGCTACACCTTC.

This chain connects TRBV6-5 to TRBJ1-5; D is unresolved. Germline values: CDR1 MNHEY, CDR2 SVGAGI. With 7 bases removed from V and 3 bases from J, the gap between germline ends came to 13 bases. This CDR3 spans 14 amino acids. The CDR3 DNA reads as TGTGCCAGCACTACCTCCGGGAACAATCAGCCCCAGCATTTT. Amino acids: CASTTSGNNQPQHF.

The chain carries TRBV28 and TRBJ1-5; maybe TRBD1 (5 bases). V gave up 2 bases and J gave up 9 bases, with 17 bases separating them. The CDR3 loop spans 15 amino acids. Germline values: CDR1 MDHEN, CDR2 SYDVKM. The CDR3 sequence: CASSLILGGGRPQHF. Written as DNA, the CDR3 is TGTGCCAGCAGTTTAATTTTGGGGGGGGGAAGGCCCCAGCATTTT. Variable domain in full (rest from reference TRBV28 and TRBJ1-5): DVKVTQSSRYLVKRTGEKVFLECVQDMDHENMFWYRQDPGLGLRLIYFSYDVKMKEKGDIPEGYSVSREKKERFSLILESASTNQTSMYLCASSLILGGGRPQHFGDGTRLSIL.

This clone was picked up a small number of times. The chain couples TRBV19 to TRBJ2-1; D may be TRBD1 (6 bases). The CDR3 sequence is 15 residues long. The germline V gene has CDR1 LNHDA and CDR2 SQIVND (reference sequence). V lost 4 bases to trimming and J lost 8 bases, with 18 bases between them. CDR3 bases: TGTGCCAGTAGTACTTACTCCGGACAGCTGGATGAGCAGTTCTTC. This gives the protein CASSTYSGQLDEQFF.

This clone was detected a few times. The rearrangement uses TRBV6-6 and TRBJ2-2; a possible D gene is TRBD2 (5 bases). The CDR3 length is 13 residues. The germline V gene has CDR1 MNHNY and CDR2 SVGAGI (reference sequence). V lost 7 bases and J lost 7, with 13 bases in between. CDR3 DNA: TGTGCCAGCAAAAACGGGGATAGCGGGGAGCTGTTTTTT. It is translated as CASKNGDSGELFF.

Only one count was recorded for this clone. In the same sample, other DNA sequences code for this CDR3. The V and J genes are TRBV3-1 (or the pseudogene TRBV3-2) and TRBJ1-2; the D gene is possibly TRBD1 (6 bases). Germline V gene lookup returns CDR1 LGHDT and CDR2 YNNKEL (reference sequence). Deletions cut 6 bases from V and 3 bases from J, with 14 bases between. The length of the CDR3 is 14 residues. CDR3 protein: CASSPGGADYGYTF. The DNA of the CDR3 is TGTGCCAGCAGTCCCGGGGGGGCGGACTATGGCTACACCTTC.

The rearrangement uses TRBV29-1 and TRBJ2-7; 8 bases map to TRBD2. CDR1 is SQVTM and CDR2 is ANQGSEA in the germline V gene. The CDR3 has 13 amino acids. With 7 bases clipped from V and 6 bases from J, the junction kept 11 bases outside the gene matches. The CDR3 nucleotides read TGCAGCGCGGGGGGGGCCCAGGGGCTCGAGCAGTACTTC. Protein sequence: CSAGGAQGLEQYF.

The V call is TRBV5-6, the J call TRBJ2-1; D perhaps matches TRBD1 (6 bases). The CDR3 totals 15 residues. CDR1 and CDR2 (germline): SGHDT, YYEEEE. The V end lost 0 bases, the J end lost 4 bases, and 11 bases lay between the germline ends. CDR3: CASSLGSRGYNEQFF. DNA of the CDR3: TGTGCCAGCAGCTTGGGCTCCAGGGGATACAATGAGCAGTTCTTC.

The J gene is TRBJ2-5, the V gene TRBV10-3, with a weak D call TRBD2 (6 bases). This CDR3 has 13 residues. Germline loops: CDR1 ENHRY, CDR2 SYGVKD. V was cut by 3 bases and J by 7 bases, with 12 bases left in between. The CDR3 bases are TGTGCCATCAGTGACACTAGCACGGGGACCCAGTACTTC. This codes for CAISDTSTGTQYF.

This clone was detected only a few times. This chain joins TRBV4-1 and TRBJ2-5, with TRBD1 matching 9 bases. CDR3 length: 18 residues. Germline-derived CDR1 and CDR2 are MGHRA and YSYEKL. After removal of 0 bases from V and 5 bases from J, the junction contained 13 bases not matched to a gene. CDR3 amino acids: CASSQEPFNRGRGETQYF. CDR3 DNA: TGCGCCAGCAGCCAAGAGCCGTTTAACAGGGGGCGCGGGGAGACCCAGTACTTC.

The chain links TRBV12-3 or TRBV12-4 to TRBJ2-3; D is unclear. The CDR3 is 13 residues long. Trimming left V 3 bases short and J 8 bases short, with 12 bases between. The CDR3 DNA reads TGTGCCAGCAGTTTGTCTCTAGATAGTACGCAGTATTTT. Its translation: CASSLSLDSTQYF.

For the CDR3, the DNA is TGTGCCAGTAGTATCCTCTCCGGGACAACCAAGACCCAGTACTTC. Amino acids: CASSILSGTTKTQYF. V is TRBV19 and J is TRBJ2-5, with a possible D match to TRBD1 (6 bases). This CDR3 has 15 amino acids. Trimming removed 3 bases from V and 6 bases from J, with 17 bases in between. In germline, CDR1 is LNHDA, CDR2 SQIVND (reference sequence).

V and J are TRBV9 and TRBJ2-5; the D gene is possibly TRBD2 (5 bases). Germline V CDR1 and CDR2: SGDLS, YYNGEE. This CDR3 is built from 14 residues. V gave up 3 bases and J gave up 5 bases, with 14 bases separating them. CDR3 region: CASSGETGAETQYF. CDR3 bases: TGTGCCAGCAGCGGGGAGACCGGAGCTGAGACCCAGTACTTC.

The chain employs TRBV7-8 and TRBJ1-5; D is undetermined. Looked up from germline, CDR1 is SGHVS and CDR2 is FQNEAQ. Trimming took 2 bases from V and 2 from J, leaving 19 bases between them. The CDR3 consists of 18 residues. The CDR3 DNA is TGTGCCAGCAGCTTATTCCGCGTATGGGCGGGCGGCAATCAGCCCCAGCATTTT. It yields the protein CASSLFRVWAGGNQPQHF.

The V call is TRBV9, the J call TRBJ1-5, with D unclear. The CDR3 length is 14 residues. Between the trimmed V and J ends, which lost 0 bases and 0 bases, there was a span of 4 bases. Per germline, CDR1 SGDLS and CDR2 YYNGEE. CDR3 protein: CASSVDHSNQPQHF. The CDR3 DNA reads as TGTGCCAGCAGCGTAGATCATAGCAATCAGCCCCAGCATTTT.

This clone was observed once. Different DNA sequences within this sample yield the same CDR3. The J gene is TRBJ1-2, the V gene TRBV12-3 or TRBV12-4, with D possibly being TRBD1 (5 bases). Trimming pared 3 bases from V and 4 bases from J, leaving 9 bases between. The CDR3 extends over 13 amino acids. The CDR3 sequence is CASSFQGIYGYTF. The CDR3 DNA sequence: TGTGCCAGCAGTTTCCAGGGAATCTATGGCTACACCTTC.